This T cell receptor (beta chain) appears in the sequencing data of a study of cytomegalovirus exposure and HLA in healthy donors. Study at large: The Caucasian-associated ancestry cluster contained about 80% of the roughly 390 genotyped donors. General observations from the study: Accurate HLA-A and HLA-B prediction from TCR beta sequences was reported for most subjects.

Amplification used 60 Vbeta primers and 13 Jbeta primers. Method: immunoSEQ multiplex PCR; TCRdb's copy keeps in-frame clones and lacks some. The sample includes 100,000 to 150,000 clones, more than 60% of them seen just once. Of note for this clone: Its antigen is as yet unknown.

Per the germline V gene, CDR1 is SNHLY and CDR2 is FYNNEI. J gave up 0 bases and V 4 bases, and 6 bases lay outside the gene matches. This CDR3 has 17 residues. The sample comprised PBMCs. This TCR came from a woman between 55 and 75 years old in good health and CMV-seropositive. The chain couples TRBV2 to TRBJ2-2; 9 positions agree with TRBD2. The CDR3 bases are TGTGCCAGCAGTGGGGGCGGGGGGGCCCCGAACACCGGGGAGCTGTTTTTT. It translates to CASSGGGGAPNTGELFF.